One sample yielded the 15 T cell receptor beta chains listed below, sequenced in a study of cytomegalovirus exposure and HLA in healthy donors. PCR was performed using 60 Vbeta and 13 Jbeta primers. The data were produced by immunoSEQ multiplex PCR, yet TCRdb's version contains in-frame clones alone and is incomplete. The table has roughly 100,000 clones, over 70% seen once. The sample consisted of PBMCs. These receptors all come from a male donor in good health and CMV-seronegative.

The chain has TRBV7-3 and TRBJ2-7; TRBD2 might be the D (7 bases). The V gene's germline CDR1 is SGHTA and CDR2 FQGTGA. The CDR3 sequence is 15 residues long. The V end lost 5 bases, the J end lost 5 bases, and 19 bases lay between the germline ends. The CDR3 loop is CASSPFGLEGDEQYF. In nucleotides, the CDR3 is TGTGCCAGCAGCCCCTTCGGACTAGAGGGGGACGAGCAGTACTTC.

As regards this clone: The junction does not match germline at one end; this may be a read error. The chain recombines TRBV7-7 with TRBJ2-1, with D possibly being TRBD2 (6 bases). CDR1 is SSHAT and CDR2 is FNYEAQ in the germline V gene (reference sequence). The CDR3 is made up of 15 amino acids. The CDR3 DNA reads as TGTGCTAGCAGCCCCGGGACTTCTGCCTACAATGAGCAGTTCTTC. This sequence encodes CASSPGTSAYNEQFF.

This clone was seen a handful of times. This rearrangement joins TRBV6-5 to TRBJ2-2, with D possibly TRBD1 on 5 matching bases. The V end was cut by 7 bases, the J end by 3 bases, with 12 bases between. Looked up from germline, CDR1 is MNHEY and CDR2 is SVGAGI. This CDR3 is 14 amino acids long. The CDR3 bases are TGTGCCAGCAAAACAGGATCCCACACCGGGGAGCTGTTTTTT. It specifies CASKTGSHTGELFF.

The CDR3 DNA sequence: TGTGCCTGGAGTGAACAGGGCTACGAGCAGTACTTC. Its translation: CAWSEQGYEQYF. The rearrangement links TRBV30 to TRBJ2-5; tentatively, D is TRBD1 (6 bases). The J call is doubtful: the DNA matches TRBJ2-7 better. CDR1 is GTSNPN and CDR2 is SVGIG in the germline V gene (reference sequence). The CDR3 is made up of 12 amino acids.

The rearrangement joins TRBV27 to TRBJ2-1; D gene ambiguous. Germline V gives CDR1 MNHEY, CDR2 SMNVEV (reference sequence). The CDR3 totals 12 residues. V gave up 2 bases and J gave up 6 bases, with 5 bases separating them. The CDR3 loop is CASSLNGNEQFF. DNA of the CDR3: TGTGCCAGCAGTTTAAACGGCAATGAGCAGTTCTTC.

This sequence joins TRBV5-1 and TRBJ2-2; 9 nucleotides agree with TRBD2. Germline trimming cut 2 bases from V and 0 bases from J; bases unmatched to any gene: 2. Germline CDR1 is SGHRS and CDR2 is YFSETQ. The CDR3 runs to 16 residues. CDR3 region: CASSLAGGSNTGELFF. The CDR3 DNA follows: TGCGCCAGCAGCTTAGCGGGGGGATCGAACACCGGGGAGCTGTTTTTT. Combining the CDR3 with reference TRBV5-1 and TRBJ2-2 gives the whole variable domain KAGVTQTPRYLIKTRGQQVTLSCSPISGHRSVSWYQQTPGQGLQFLFEYFSETQRNKGNFPGRFSGRQFSNSRSEMNVSTLELGDSALYLCASSLAGGSNTGELFFGEGSRLTVL.

This chain uses TRBV19 with TRBJ1-5; 8 nucleotides agree with TRBD1. The CDR3 is 15 residues long. Germline V lookup: CDR1 LNHDA, CDR2 SQIVND (reference sequence). V lost 11 bases and J lost 1; bases outside the gene matches: 10. The CDR3 nucleotides are TGTGCCGCTTTTTTGGGACAGGTGAGCAATCAGCCCCAGCATTTT. This gives the protein CAAFLGQVSNQPQHF.

The rearrangement uses TRBV30 and TRBJ1-4; 10 bases align to TRBD1. The CDR3 length is 13 residues. The V segment lost 5 bases and the J segment 6 bases; nucleotides outside the gene matches: 3. The germline V gene has CDR1 GTSNPN and CDR2 SVGIG (reference sequence). The CDR3 sequence is CAWGGTGDEKLFF. The CDR3, as DNA: TGTGCCTGGGGGGGGACAGGGGATGAAAAACTGTTTTTT.

This chain uses TRBV15 with TRBJ1-4; TRBD1 agrees at 10 bases. The germline gives CDR1 LNHNV, CDR2 YYDKDF (reference sequence). CDR3 length: 16 residues. V dropped 3 bases and J dropped 8; count of bases not matched to a gene: 9. CDR3 bases: TGTGCCACCAGCAGGGATCCGGGACAGGGGACCGAAAAACTGTTTTTT. It encodes CATSRDPGQGTEKLFF.

The rearrangement links TRBV6-5 to TRBJ1-6, with a possible D match to TRBD1 (6 bases). Germline V lookup: CDR1 MNHEY, CDR2 SVGAGI. Trimming left V 10 bases short and J 8 bases short, with 15 bases between. The CDR3 consists of 13 residues. CDR3 sequence (DNA): TGTGCCACCAAACAGGGACGAGATTCACCCCTCCACTTT. It is translated as CATKQGRDSPLHF.

The V gene is TRBV7-9, the J gene TRBJ2-3, with 14 bases matching TRBD2. The CDR3 sequence is 19 residues long. Unmatched junction bases numbered 12, after V lost 4 bases and J lost 3 bases. Per the germline V gene, CDR1 is SEHNR and CDR2 is FQNEAQ (reference sequence). CDR3 bases: TGTGCCAGCAGCTCCCTCACATGGACTAGCGGGAGGCGAACAGATACGCAGTATTTT. It specifies CASSSLTWTSGRRTDTQYF. Variable domain in full (rest from reference TRBV7-9 and TRBJ2-3): DTGVSQNPRHKITKRGQNVTFRCDPISEHNRLYWYRQTLGQGPEFLTYFQNEAQLEKSRLLSDRFSAERPKGSFSTLEIQRTEQGDSAMYLCASSSLTWTSGRRTDTQYFGPGTRLTVL.

The V call is TRBV4-1, the J call TRBJ2-2, with D hard to call. CDR1 and CDR2 from the germline V gene are MGHRA and YSYEKL. The V end lost 2 bases, the J end lost 2 bases, and 3 bases lay between the germline ends. The CDR3 has 13 residues. Here the CDR3 reads CASSQPNTGELFF. In DNA, the CDR3 is TGCGCCAGCAGCCAACCTAACACCGGGGAGCTGTTTTTT.

The chain couples TRBV27 to TRBJ2-1; D might be TRBD2 (5 bases). The CDR3 runs 17 residues. The germline gives CDR1 MNHEY, CDR2 SMNVEV (reference sequence). Trimming removed 3 bases from V and 4 bases from J, with 19 bases in between. The CDR3 bases are TGTGCCAGCAGTTTGGCCAGGAGCGGAAAAGGTTACAATGAGCAGTTCTTC. As protein: CASSLARSGKGYNEQFF.

The chain links TRBV6-1 to TRBJ2-7; TRBD1 matches at 8 bases. The CDR3 loop spans 14 amino acids. The junction had 7 bases not matched to a gene; V was cut back by 5 bases and J by 4 bases. Germline lookup yields CDR1 MNHNS and CDR2 SASEGT. CDR3 region: CASSPPGGRYEQYF. CDR3 coding DNA: TGTGCCAGCAGTCCGCCAGGGGGCAGATACGAGCAGTACTTC.

V and J are TRBV13 and TRBJ2-5; perhaps TRBD2 as D (6 bases). This CDR3 has 13 residues. V was trimmed by 5 bases and J by 3 bases, leaving 10 bases between them. Per germline, CDR1 PRHDT and CDR2 FYEKMQ (reference sequence). The chain's CDR3 is CASSGTVKETQYF. CDR3 sequence (DNA): TGTGCCAGCAGCGGGACTGTCAAAGAGACCCAGTACTTC. Combining the CDR3 with reference TRBV13 and TRBJ2-5 gives the whole variable domain AAGVIQSPRHLIKEKRETATLKCYPIPRHDTVYWYQQGPGQDPQFLISFYEKMQSDKGSIPDRFSAQQFSDYHSELNMSSLELGDSALYFCASSGTVKETQYFGPGTRLLVL.